This T cell receptor beta chain stems from a study of T-cell memory formation after mild COVID-19. Study results and caveats: Confirmation of SARS-CoV-2 specificity was lacking for second-wave clones peaking day 37. CD4+ bias marked clones expanding day 15 to 37, unlike balanced contracting clones.

Worth noting for this clonotype: What it recognizes is unknown.

The CDR3 loop spans 15 amino acids. V lost 8 bases, J lost 0 bases, and 16 bases lay in between. CDR1 and CDR2 (germline): SEHNR, FQNEAQ (reference sequence). The 5'RACE method, run with constant-segment primers, produced TCR alpha and TCR beta cDNA libraries (carrying sample barcodes and UMIs). TCRdb re-derived calls from the 5' RACE reads in MiXCR, one entry per CDR3 protein. The sample carries around 500,000 distinct CDR3 sequences, 15% to 20% recorded once. Sequences were obtained from PBMCs or a T cell subset sorted from them (not recorded which). This clonotype was obtained from an adult woman who had mild COVID-19 (a few samples of this study predate the infection). Cell type and time point are not known. The genes are TRBV7-9 and TRBJ1-2; D is perhaps TRBD1 (5 bases). CDR3 amino acids: CASGRPGTSNYGYTF. DNA for the CDR3: TGTGCCAGCGGGAGGCCGGGGACCTCTAACTATGGCTACACCTTC.